This T cell receptor beta chain was captured by sequencing in a study of T cell responses to AZD1222 COVID-19 vaccine. Clones were sequenced by immunoSEQ multiplex PCR, and TCRdb holds only the in-frame ones, with some missing. The repertoire includes 120,000 to 150,000 clones, just over 85% of them detected once, and about 3% sits in the top ten. Germline CDR1 reads SGHDN; CDR2 reads FVKESK. The CDR3 runs 15 residues. V lost 1 base and J lost 9; bases outside the gene matches: 3. This clonotype was obtained from an adult in good health. Source: peripheral blood, taken on day 0 of AZD1222 vaccination. The rearrangement joins TRBV14 to TRBJ2-1, with 13 bases lining up with TRBD2. The CDR3 sequence: CASSQALAGGLEQFF. The DNA of the CDR3 is TGTGCCAGCAGCCAAGCACTAGCGGGAGGGCTTGAGCAGTTCTTC.